Shown below are 18 T cell receptor beta chains from a single sample sequenced in a study of blood T cell repertoires in COVID-19. Measured with immunoSEQ multiplex PCR; TCRdb has only the in-frame clones, and not every one. The sample includes 150,000 to 200,000 clones, 92% of them seen just once. Material for sequencing was peripheral blood. The receptor set was obtained from a man younger than 45 with COVID-19, enrolled during active disease.

V gene TRBV19 combines with J gene TRBJ2-1, with 12 bases aligning to TRBD2. In germline, CDR1 is LNHDA, CDR2 SQIVND (reference sequence). V dropped 4 bases and J dropped 12; count of bases not matched to a gene: 16. This CDR3 is built from 17 residues. CDR3 amino acids: CASSTGLAGFSVLWQFF. CDR3 nucleotide sequence: TGTGCCAGTAGTACCGGACTAGCGGGATTTTCGGTTTTATGGCAGTTCTTC. Filled out from reference TRBV19 and TRBJ2-1, the complete variable domain reads DGGITQSPKYLFRKEGQNVTLSCEQNLNHDAMYWYRQDPGQGLRLIYYSQIVNDFQKGDIAEGYSVSREKKESFPLTVTSAQKNPTAFYLCASSTGLAGFSVLWQFFGPGTRLTVL.

This chain connects TRBV6-5 to TRBJ2-5, with D possibly matching TRBD1 (6 bases). The V gene's germline CDR1 is MNHEY and CDR2 SVGAGI. CDR3 size: 15 residues. Trimming stripped 4 bases from V and 5 bases from J, with 17 bases between. DNA for the CDR3: TGTGCCAGCAGTTCGTTAGCAGGGGCGCGCGAGACCCAGTACTTC. It translates to CASSSLAGARETQYF.

The V call is TRBV6-5, the J call TRBJ1-2; D remains unclear. Germline CDR1 is MNHEY and CDR2 is SVGAGI. This CDR3 region has 15 residues. Between the trimmed V and J ends, which lost 0 bases and 3 bases, there was a span of 11 bases. The CDR3 sequence: CASSYSGKKDYGYTF. CDR3 nucleotides: TGTGCCAGCAGTTACTCTGGCAAGAAAGACTATGGCTACACCTTC.

This chain joins TRBV5-1 and TRBJ2-3; D might be TRBD2 (6 bases). V was clipped by 0 bases and J by 2 bases, with 16 bases between them. The CDR3 spans 17 residues. Germline V gene lookup returns CDR1 SGHRS and CDR2 YFSETQ. As DNA, the CDR3 is TGCGCCAGCAGCTTGGATTCCAGTGGGAGGTTCACAGATACGCAGTATTTT. This translates into CASSLDSSGRFTDTQYF.

The rearrangement links TRBV18 to TRBJ1-5; 12 bases agree with TRBD1. CDR3 length: 16 amino acids. V lost 6 bases to trimming and J lost 4 bases; unmatched junction nucleotides: 7. The germline CDR1 and CDR2 sequences are KGHSH and LQKENI. For the CDR3, the DNA is TGTGCCAGCTCTCCGGGACAGGGGGCTTCAAATCAGCCCCAGCATTTT. Protein: CASSPGQGASNQPQHF.

This chain joins TRBV7-2 and TRBJ2-5; D is perhaps TRBD1 (6 bases). Trimming took off 3 bases at V and 5 bases at J, with 7 bases between the two ends. Per the germline V gene, CDR1 is SGHTA and CDR2 is FQGNSA. This CDR3 is 12 amino acids long. CDR3 loop: CASSFQGETQYF. The CDR3 DNA sequence: TGTGCCAGCAGCTTTCAGGGGGAGACCCAGTACTTC.

The chain joins TRBV30 to TRBJ1-6; D gene unclear. The V gene's germline CDR1 is GTSNPN and CDR2 SVGIG (reference sequence). The CDR3 covers 10 residues. CDR3 sequence: CALGDSPLHF. Here the CDR3 DNA reads TGTGCTCTCGGGGATTCACCCCTCCACTTT.

The chain combines TRBV19 with TRBJ1-1, with a possible D match to TRBD1 (6 bases). Germline V CDR1 and CDR2: LNHDA, SQIVND (reference sequence). Trimming pared 6 bases from V and 2 bases from J, leaving 13 bases between. CDR3 size: 14 residues. CDR3 loop: CASSDRSLNTEAFF. The CDR3 DNA reads as TGTGCCAGTAGCGACAGGTCTCTTAACACTGAAGCTTTCTTT.

DNA of the CDR3: TGCGCCAGCACGGACTTAGGGACTGAAGCTTTCTTT. Protein: CASTDLGTEAFF. This chain connects TRBV5-1 to TRBJ1-1; D is uncertain. This CDR3 spans 12 amino acids. Trimming pared 6 bases from V and 5 bases from J, leaving 11 bases between. Germline lookup yields CDR1 SGHRS and CDR2 YFSETQ.

This chain uses TRBV29-1 with TRBJ2-7; 11 positions agree with TRBD1. The CDR3 contains 14 residues. Germline loops: CDR1 SQVTM, CDR2 ANQGSEA. V was pared by 5 bases and J by 6 bases, with 9 bases of the junction left unmatched. For the CDR3, the DNA is TGCAGCGTTCACCCCCAGGGGACAGGGGGCGAGCAGTACTTC. It encodes CSVHPQGTGGEQYF.

The chain links TRBV19 to TRBJ2-3; 11 bases map to TRBD2. Germline V gene data show CDR1 as LNHDA and CDR2 as SQIVND (reference sequence). The CDR3 sequence is 16 residues long. V was clipped by 7 bases and J by 4 bases; unmatched bases: 10. Here the CDR3 DNA reads TGTGCCAGTACCCCGGAGGGTAGCGGGAGGGCAGATACGCAGTATTTT. It yields the protein CASTPEGSGRADTQYF.

This chain links TRBV27 with TRBJ2-1; no clear D gene. The CDR3 sequence is 15 residues long. Deletions cut 1 base from V and 0 bases from J, with 7 bases between. Germline lookup yields CDR1 MNHEY and CDR2 SMNVEV (reference sequence). The CDR3 sequence: CASSLFAISYNEQFF. Written as DNA, the CDR3 is TGTGCCAGCAGTTTATTTGCTATCTCCTACAATGAGCAGTTCTTC.

The chain couples TRBV7-2 to TRBJ1-2; TRBD1 matches 8 bases. Germline V gene sequence: CDR1 SGHTA, CDR2 FQGNSA. V was pared by 4 bases and J by 13 bases, with 8 bases of the junction left unmatched. The CDR3 covers 12 residues. The CDR3 here is CASSSLTGEGTF. The CDR3 DNA reads as TGTGCCAGCAGCTCGCTGACAGGGGAAGGCACCTTC.

CDR3 sequence: CASSPDTGEAFF. The CDR3 nucleotides read TGTGCCAGCTCACCAGATACCGGTGAAGCTTTCTTT. The chain employs TRBV18 and TRBJ1-1; D gene unclear. The V end lost 2 bases, the J end lost 7 bases, and 8 bases lay between the germline ends. CDR3 length equals 12 residues. From germline, CDR1 is KGHSH and CDR2 LQKENI.

The V and J genes are TRBV27 and TRBJ2-2, with 9 bases that match TRBD1. V trimming: 5 bases; J trimming: 5 bases; junction bases outside the gene matches: 6. Germline lookup yields CDR1 MNHEY and CDR2 SMNVEV (reference sequence). CDR3 length: 15 amino acids. This CDR3 reads CASSGDRVSTGELFF. CDR3 coding DNA: TGTGCCAGCAGTGGGGACAGGGTGTCTACCGGGGAGCTGTTTTTT.

The chain couples TRBV6-4 to TRBJ2-1; perhaps TRBD1 as D (5 bases). The CDR3 contains 12 residues. V lost 4 bases and J lost 10, with 11 bases in between. The V gene's germline CDR1 is MRHNA and CDR2 SNTAGT. The CDR3 DNA reads TGTGCCAGCAGTGGCAGGGCAGGGGAGCAGTTCTTC. It encodes CASSGRAGEQFF.

The gene calls are TRBV29-1 and TRBJ2-7, with 10 bases that match TRBD1. This CDR3 is built from 15 residues. J lost 3 bases, V lost 6 bases, and 11 bases had no gene match. CDR1 and CDR2 from the germline V gene are SQVTM and ANQGSEA. The chain's CDR3 is CSVNGGQGGLYEQYF. The CDR3 DNA is TGCAGCGTGAACGGTGGACAGGGGGGACTCTACGAGCAGTACTTC.

The chain joins TRBV11-2 to TRBJ2-7; D might be TRBD2 (6 bases). The ends were cut back, 5 bases at V and 0 bases at J, with 11 bases in the middle. Per the germline V gene, CDR1 is SGHAT and CDR2 is FQNNGV. CDR3 size: 14 residues. CDR3 in DNA: TGTGCCAGCAGCACCCGGGACTTCTCCTACGAGCAGTACTTC. Its translation is CASSTRDFSYEQYF.